This TCR beta chain was sequenced during a study of beta chain features in type 1 diabetes. Study-wide results and caveats: Shortening of TCRB CDR3s, moderate but significant, appeared in all four CD4+ subsets of Type 1 diabetes patients.

The CDR3 contains 13 residues. V shed 4 bases, J shed 6 bases, and the junction held 4 bases outside the gene matches. The germline CDR1 and CDR2 sequences are SGHAT and FQNNGV. This clone has only a few counts. Its specificity is not known. Investigators reverse transcribed all isolated RNA, so they sequenced expressed TCRB transcripts. Only in-frame clones appear in the TCRdb table, and some are missing; sequencing was by immunoSEQ multiplex PCR. Among roughly 230,000 clones listed, 11% were seen once. The V and J genes are TRBV11-2 and TRBJ1-2; TRBD1 matches at 8 bases. Sequenced sample: naive CD4+ T cells from blood. The source of this sequence is a man in his thirties or forties with type 1 diabetes. CDR3 DNA sequence: TGTGCCAGCAGCTGGAACAGGGGGGATGGCTACACCTTC. It specifies CASSWNRGDGYTF.